This T cell receptor (beta chain) was sequenced in a study of T cell responses to AZD1222 COVID-19 vaccine (dated by TCRdb to about 2021). About the full investigation: TCR sequencing was performed for about 250 trial participants, of whom 200 to 210 were given two doses of AZD1222 and approximately 25 were given two doses of MenACWY control vaccine. Trial participants were enrolled into age subgroups of 18-55, 56-69 and 70-plus years, which contained around 140, 26 and 57 TCR-sequenced participants, respectively.

The CDR3 regions of human TCRbeta chains were analyzed by immunosequencing. The paper's data handling went like this. TCRs in the repertoires were compared against a reference library of SARS-CoV-2-specific TCRs that had been generated with the MIRA antigen-specificity platform. Breadth meant the fraction of unique TCRs that were SARS-CoV-2-associated, whereas depth meant the fraction of total T cells that were SARS-CoV-2-associated. Using the MIRA data, each spike-specific TCR was assigned both to the spike region to which the TCR was reactive and to a CD4 or CD8 class. Log10-transformed breadth and depth values were compared by one-way ANOVA with Sidak's multiple comparisons tests. This is the immuneACCESS table as TCRdb keeps it, with only in-frame sequences that have V and J called. A part of the clones is gone; compared with another copy, unresolved V genes explain less than half, and the rest is unexplained. The D gene and trimming were derived from the DNA, and the V and J assignments and clone size from that table. This sample is represented by some 200,000 clones; more than 85% of them were singletons. The top ten constitute approximately 1% of the sample.

The V end loses 1 base and the J end loses 3 bases, and a stretch of 12 bases separates them. The cysteine opens and the phenylalanine closes a CDR3 of 15 amino acids. Only CDR3 DNA is held: 45 bases, read in frame from base 1. CDR1 and CDR2 are drawn from the germline V gene (reference sequence): LNHDA, SQIVND. There are many counts of this clone. This receptor's antigen is unknown. No per-base quality is available; no much larger clone lies one base away. The label giving this sample's time point can be read as: baseline before first vaccination. Per the publication, the treatment or condition label means: meningococcal conjugate vaccine given as trial control. Vaccinee samples were obtained from the UK trials COV001 and COV002, which included a single-blind randomized controlled phase 2/3 trial of AZD1222 (ChAdOx1 nCoV-19) in healthy adults. For TCRbeta chain sequencing, PBMC samples were collected from trial participants at day 0 and at day 28 after the second dose.

General findings and caveats noted by the study authors: Participants were mostly white British and included more females than males, and it was suggested by the authors that clonal diversity may have been underestimated. Epitopes outside the regions mutated in the B.1.351 and B.1.1.7 variants were reportedly recognized by nearly half of the unique spike-specific TCRs. After two AZD1222 doses, both the breadth and the depth of spike-specific TCRs were significantly higher than at day 0 and than in MenACWY recipients. The whole spike protein was spanned by vaccine-associated CD4 TCRs, and dominant responses were seen in regions 160-218 and 743-854. Because no day 14 peak-response samples were available, repertoires were characterized only after the peak T cell response. Conclusions about previously exposed vaccinees are limited, since just six AZD1222 recipients were seropositive for SARS-CoV-2 at baseline. In the small 56-69-year group, the increase in depth fell short of significance, most likely because of low power.

The chain employs TRBV19 and TRBJ1-1; TRBD1 is a possible D gene, resting on 5 matching bases. The source is an adult in good health. The material was peripheral blood, obtained on day 0 of MenACWY control vaccination. The sequenced DNA is TGTGCCAGTAGTATAGGAGCAGGGCGGGACACTGAAGCTTTCTTT. This yields the protein CASSIGAGRDTEAFF.